This TCR beta chain was recovered during a study of T cell responses to AZD1222 COVID-19 vaccine. Libraries were prepared by immunoSEQ multiplex PCR; TCRdb keeps only in-frame clonotypes and omits some of them. This sample has tens of thousands of clones; 65% to 90% occur once, and the top ten carry approximately 5.4%. The V and J ends lost 6 bases and 7 bases respectively, with 13 bases between them. This CDR3 is 14 amino acids long. Germline assignment: CDR1 MNHEY and CDR2 SVGAGI. The rearrangement links TRBV6-5 to TRBJ1-6; the D gene is possibly TRBD1 (6 bases). The TCR originated in an adult in good health. The material was peripheral blood, obtained on day 0 of AZD1222 vaccination. CDR3: CASRGGQDNSPLHF. CDR3 in DNA: TGTGCCAGCAGGGGGGGGCAAGACAATTCACCCCTCCACTTT.